Listed below are T cell receptor beta chains from one sample, sequenced in a study of T cells after somatic rescue of genetic block. Assay used: immunoSEQ multiplex PCR; TCRdb lists only in-frame clones, some missing. The table lists 95,000 to 120,000 clones, about 93% of them singletons. The sequenced material came from peripheral blood mononuclear cells (PBMCs). The receptors shown here come from a woman aged 18-29 years. CDR3s include the opening cysteine and the closing phenylalanine or tryptophan. The order of the fields is D gene, J gene, clone size, V gene, CDR3 protein, CDR3 DNA. D genes are given only for firm matches. A row's size may be missing; if present it is once, few, many or a size class.

D gene: -; J gene: TRBJ1-4; clone size: -; V gene: TRBV5-1; CDR3 protein: CASSPRRDFNEKLFF; CDR3 DNA: TGCGCCAGCAGCCCACGTCGCGATTTTAATGAAAAACTGTTTTTT
D gene: -; J gene: TRBJ1-3; clone size: -; V gene: TRBV15; CDR3 protein: CATSRVTGQSGNTIYF; CDR3 DNA: TGTGCCACCAGCAGAGTTACAGGGCAGAGTGGAAACACCATATATTTT
D gene: TRBD1; J gene: TRBJ1-2; clone size: -; V gene: TRBV9; CDR3 protein: CASSAAGTGRSGDYGYTF; CDR3 DNA: TGTGCCAGCAGCGCAGCCGGGACAGGGCGCTCGGGGGACTATGGCTACACCTTC
D gene: -; J gene: TRBJ2-2; clone size: -; V gene: TRBV19; CDR3 protein: CASSINRAPNTGELFF; CDR3 DNA: TGTGCCAGTAGTATAAACAGGGCTCCGAACACCGGGGAGCTGTTTTTT
D gene: -; J gene: TRBJ1-4; clone size: -; V gene: TRBV2; CDR3 protein: CASRGEKLFF; CDR3 DNA: TGTGCCAGCAGGGGGGAAAAACTGTTTTTT
D gene: -; J gene: TRBJ2-5; clone size: -; V gene: TRBV28; CDR3 protein: CASSSPPEGRETQYF; CDR3 DNA: TGTGCCAGCAGTTCCCCGCCCGAGGGCAGGGAGACCCAGTACTTC
D gene: -; J gene: TRBJ2-7; clone size: -; V gene: TRBV2; CDR3 protein: CAARRKGGGREQYF; CDR3 DNA: TGTGCCGCACGTCGAAAGGGTGGGGGGCGCGAGCAGTACTTC
D gene: TRBD2; J gene: TRBJ2-5; clone size: few; V gene: TRBV19; CDR3 protein: CASMLGSGGGDQYF; CDR3 DNA: TGTGCCAGTATGCTGGGTAGCGGGGGAGGAGACCAGTACTTC
D gene: -; J gene: TRBJ2-4; clone size: -; V gene: TRBV5-5; CDR3 protein: CASSWEPGSLAKNIQYF; CDR3 DNA: TGTGCCAGCAGCTGGGAGCCGGGATCCCTAGCCAAAAACATTCAGTACTTC
D gene: -; J gene: TRBJ1-4; clone size: -; V gene: TRBV23-1; CDR3 protein: CASSPRAPNEKLFF; CDR3 DNA: TGCGCCAGCTCGCCCCGGGCCCCTAATGAAAAACTGTTTTTT
D gene: TRBD2; J gene: TRBJ2-3; clone size: -; V gene: TRBV4-2; CDR3 protein: CASSQTSGVEGDTQYF; CDR3 DNA: TGTGCCAGCAGCCAGACTAGCGGGGTTGAAGGGGATACGCAGTATTTT
D gene: -; J gene: TRBJ1-6; clone size: -; V gene: TRBV7-6; CDR3 protein: CASSLAGGNSPLHF; CDR3 DNA: TGTGCCAGCAGCTTAGCCGGCGGTAATTCACCCCTCCACTTT
D gene: -; J gene: TRBJ2-5; clone size: -; V gene: TRBV28; CDR3 protein: CASSLPKKETQYF; CDR3 DNA: TGTGCCAGCAGTTTACCGAAGAAGGAGACCCAGTACTTC
D gene: TRBD1; J gene: TRBJ2-1; clone size: -; V gene: TRBV25-1; CDR3 protein: CASSDPGQHNEQFF; CDR3 DNA: TGTGCCAGCAGTGACCCGGGACAGCACAATGAGCAGTTCTTC
D gene: -; J gene: TRBJ2-5; clone size: -; V gene: TRBV4-3; CDR3 protein: CASSQNREEETQYF; CDR3 DNA: TGCGCCAGCAGCCAGAACAGGGAGGAGGAGACCCAGTACTTC
D gene: TRBD2; J gene: TRBJ2-3; clone size: -; V gene: TRBV7-2; CDR3 protein: CASSLWGGGATDTQYF; CDR3 DNA: TGTGCCAGCAGCTTATGGGGCGGGGGTGCCACAGATACGCAGTATTTT
D gene: -; J gene: TRBJ2-2; clone size: -; V gene: TRBV30; CDR3 protein: CAYLNTGELFF; CDR3 DNA: TGTGCCTACTTGAACACCGGGGAGCTGTTTTTT
D gene: TRBD1; J gene: TRBJ2-3; clone size: few; V gene: TRBV7-2; CDR3 protein: CASSRMGQGGLDTQYF; CDR3 DNA: TGTGCCAGCAGCCGAATGGGACAGGGAGGGCTGGATACGCAGTATTTT
D gene: -; J gene: TRBJ1-1; clone size: few; V gene: TRBV2; CDR3 protein: CARMIRVKGNTEAFF; CDR3 DNA: TGTGCCAGGATGATTAGAGTAAAGGGAAACACTGAAGCTTTCTTT
D gene: TRBD1; J gene: TRBJ2-5; clone size: -; V gene: TRBV7-6; CDR3 protein: CASSLGMGGQGRETQYF; CDR3 DNA: TGTGCCAGCAGCTTAGGGATGGGAGGACAGGGGAGAGAGACCCAGTACTTC
D gene: TRBD2; J gene: TRBJ2-2; clone size: once; V gene: TRBV15; CDR3 protein: CATSRLLAGRNTGELFF; CDR3 DNA: TGTGCCACCAGCAGATTACTAGCGGGGAGGAACACCGGGGAGCTGTTTTTT
D gene: TRBD1; J gene: TRBJ2-3; clone size: -; V gene: TRBV6-6; CDR3 protein: CASSYSGTGTDTQYF; CDR3 DNA: TGTGCCAGCAGTTACTCGGGGACAGGCACAGATACGCAGTATTTT
D gene: -; J gene: TRBJ1-5; clone size: -; V gene: TRBV4-1; CDR3 protein: CASSQESDHSNQPQHF; CDR3 DNA: TGCGCCAGCAGCCAAGAATCCGACCATAGCAATCAGCCCCAGCATTTT
D gene: TRBD2; J gene: TRBJ2-3; clone size: -; V gene: TRBV6-5; CDR3 protein: CASSAGGPGDTQYF; CDR3 DNA: TGTGCCAGCAGTGCGGGGGGGCCCGGGGATACGCAGTATTTT
D gene: -; J gene: TRBJ1-1; clone size: -; V gene: TRBV7-9; CDR3 protein: CASSAPDSRTEAFF; CDR3 DNA: TGTGCCAGCAGCGCTCCCGACAGTCGGACTGAAGCTTTCTTT
D gene: TRBD2; J gene: TRBJ2-5; clone size: -; V gene: TRBV19; CDR3 protein: CASSVRGGLGETQYF; CDR3 DNA: TGTGCCAGTAGTGTGCGGGGGGGCCTGGGAGAGACCCAGTACTTC
D gene: -; J gene: TRBJ1-2; clone size: -; V gene: TRBV28; CDR3 protein: CASSPGHVYGYTF; CDR3 DNA: TGTGCCAGCAGTCCGGGACATGTCTATGGCTACACCTTC
D gene: TRBD1; J gene: TRBJ1-2; clone size: -; V gene: TRBV29-1; CDR3 protein: CSAYSGTGTGGYTF; CDR3 DNA: TGCAGCGCATACTCCGGGACAGGGACGGGGGGCTACACCTTC
D gene: -; J gene: TRBJ2-7; clone size: -; V gene: TRBV2; CDR3 protein: CASSEEGGGNTYEQYF; CDR3 DNA: TGTGCCAGCAGTGAAGAGGGTGGGGGCAACACCTACGAGCAGTACTTC
D gene: -; J gene: TRBJ2-2; clone size: -; V gene: TRBV5-1; CDR3 protein: CASSLGQRVGELFF; CDR3 DNA: TGCGCCAGCAGCTTGGGACAGAGGGTCGGGGAGCTGTTTTTT
D gene: TRBD1; J gene: TRBJ1-1; clone size: once; V gene: TRBV4-3; CDR3 protein: CASSQELTQGAPEAFF; CDR3 DNA: TGCGCCAGCAGCCAAGAGCTAACACAGGGGGCCCCTGAAGCTTTCTTT
D gene: -; J gene: TRBJ2-7; clone size: few; V gene: TRBV2; CDR3 protein: CASSLTGYEQYF; CDR3 DNA: TGTGCCAGCAGTCTGACAGGCTACGAGCAGTACTTC
D gene: TRBD1; J gene: TRBJ2-7; clone size: -; V gene: TRBV4-3; CDR3 protein: CASSRTGTGVHEQYF; CDR3 DNA: TGCGCCAGCAGCCGAACCGGGACAGGGGTCCACGAGCAGTACTTC
D gene: TRBD2; J gene: TRBJ2-1; clone size: -; V gene: TRBV9; CDR3 protein: CASSYTLAGSPGNNEQFF; CDR3 DNA: TGTGCCAGCAGCTACACCCTAGCGGGGTCTCCTGGGAACAATGAGCAGTTCTTC
D gene: -; J gene: TRBJ2-3; clone size: -; V gene: TRBV7-6; CDR3 protein: CASSLSGSTDTQYF; CDR3 DNA: TGTGCCAGCAGCCTTAGCGGTAGCACAGATACGCAGTATTTT
D gene: -; J gene: TRBJ1-5; clone size: -; V gene: TRBV18; CDR3 protein: CASSPDMSNQPQHF; CDR3 DNA: TGTGCCAGCTCCCCGGATATGAGCAATCAGCCCCAGCATTTT
D gene: -; J gene: TRBJ1-6; clone size: -; V gene: TRBV6-4; CDR3 protein: CASSDSGHTYSPLHF; CDR3 DNA: TGTGCCAGCAGTGACTCCGGCCATACCTATTCACCCCTCCACTTT
D gene: -; J gene: TRBJ2-1; clone size: -; V gene: TRBV5-5; CDR3 protein: CASSLGGMWWQFF; CDR3 DNA: TGTGCCAGCAGCTTGGGGGGGATGTGGTGGCAGTTCTTC
D gene: -; J gene: TRBJ2-7; clone size: -; V gene: TRBV6-6; CDR3 protein: CASSSLGGYEQYF; CDR3 DNA: TGTGCCAGCAGTTCCCTAGGAGGGTACGAGCAGTACTTC
D gene: -; J gene: TRBJ1-5; clone size: -; V gene: TRBV30; CDR3 protein: CAWSVAGYYSNQPQHF; CDR3 DNA: TGTGCCTGGAGTGTCGCAGGGTATTATAGCAATCAGCCCCAGCATTTT
D gene: -; J gene: TRBJ2-1; clone size: -; V gene: TRBV4-1; CDR3 protein: CASSQEWSSSYNEQFF; CDR3 DNA: TGCGCCAGCAGCCAAGAATGGTCCAGCTCCTACAATGAGCAGTTCTTC
D gene: TRBD2; J gene: TRBJ2-3; clone size: -; V gene: TRBV6-4; CDR3 protein: CASSDGGGSTDTQYF; CDR3 DNA: TGTGCCAGCAGTGATGGGGGGGGGAGCACAGATACGCAGTATTTT
D gene: -; J gene: TRBJ1-2; clone size: -; V gene: TRBV9; CDR3 protein: CASSVQGTAYGYTF; CDR3 DNA: TGTGCCAGCAGCGTTCAGGGGACCGCCTATGGCTACACCTTC
D gene: -; J gene: TRBJ1-5; clone size: -; V gene: TRBV11-2; CDR3 protein: CASSHVRPDNQPQHF; CDR3 DNA: TGTGCCAGCAGCCACGTACGGCCAGACAATCAGCCCCAGCATTTT
D gene: -; J gene: TRBJ1-1; clone size: -; V gene: TRBV2; CDR3 protein: CASSYTENTEAFF; CDR3 DNA: TGTGCCAGCAGCTACACAGAGAACACTGAAGCTTTCTTT
D gene: -; J gene: TRBJ2-5; clone size: -; V gene: TRBV7-2; CDR3 protein: CASSLSGGAETQYF; CDR3 DNA: TGTGCCAGCAGCTTAAGCGGCGGGGCCGAGACCCAGTACTTC
D gene: -; J gene: TRBJ1-3; clone size: -; V gene: TRBV6-1; CDR3 protein: CATVGKASGNTIYF; CDR3 DNA: TGTGCCACTGTCGGTAAAGCCTCTGGAAACACCATATATTTT
D gene: -; J gene: TRBJ1-2; clone size: once; V gene: TRBV7-2; CDR3 protein: CASSLPPAGDNSNYGYTF; CDR3 DNA: TGTGCCAGCAGCTTGCCGCCGGCAGGGGATAATTCTAACTATGGCTACACCTTC
D gene: TRBD1; J gene: TRBJ2-7; clone size: -; V gene: TRBV2; CDR3 protein: CASVTGTARYEQYF; CDR3 DNA: TGTGCCAGCGTTACCGGGACAGCGAGATACGAGCAGTACTTC
D gene: -; J gene: TRBJ2-1; clone size: once; V gene: TRBV4-1; CDR3 protein: CASSQGVNNEQFF; CDR3 DNA: TGCGCCAGCAGCCAAGGGGTCAACAATGAGCAGTTCTTC
D gene: -; J gene: TRBJ1-1; clone size: -; V gene: TRBV18; CDR3 protein: CASSPPDGEAFF; CDR3 DNA: TGTGCCAGCTCACCACCCGACGGCGAAGCTTTCTTT
D gene: -; J gene: TRBJ1-5; clone size: -; V gene: TRBV19; CDR3 protein: CATSSWGFNQPQHF; CDR3 DNA: TGTGCCACCTCCTCATGGGGATTCAATCAGCCCCAGCATTTT
D gene: -; J gene: TRBJ1-3; clone size: -; V gene: TRBV4-2; CDR3 protein: CASSQVGLITGNTIYF; CDR3 DNA: TGTGCCAGCAGCCAGGTTGGACTGATTACTGGAAACACCATATATTTT
D gene: -; J gene: TRBJ2-3; clone size: -; V gene: TRBV6-4; CDR3 protein: CASSDRATDTQYF; CDR3 DNA: TGTGCCAGCAGTGATCGGGCCACAGATACGCAGTATTTT
D gene: -; J gene: TRBJ2-1; clone size: -; V gene: TRBV19; CDR3 protein: CASGRAGRSNEQFF; CDR3 DNA: TGTGCCAGTGGGCGAGCGGGTCGGTCCAATGAGCAGTTCTTC
D gene: -; J gene: TRBJ2-5; clone size: -; V gene: TRBV5-5; CDR3 protein: CASSWPGGPGETQYF; CDR3 DNA: TGTGCCAGCAGCTGGCCAGGGGGGCCGGGGGAGACCCAGTACTTC
D gene: -; J gene: TRBJ1-5; clone size: -; V gene: TRBV27; CDR3 protein: CASSLAGTQPQHF; CDR3 DNA: TGTGCCAGCAGTTTAGCCGGGACACAGCCCCAGCATTTT
D gene: TRBD2; J gene: TRBJ2-1; clone size: -; V gene: TRBV4-1; CDR3 protein: CASSQTSGGVDEQFF; CDR3 DNA: TGCGCCAGCAGCCAAACTAGCGGGGGGGTGGATGAGCAGTTCTTC
D gene: -; J gene: TRBJ2-1; clone size: -; V gene: TRBV15; CDR3 protein: CATSSLARMTYNEQFF; CDR3 DNA: TGTGCCACCAGCAGTTTGGCCCGTATGACCTACAATGAGCAGTTCTTC
D gene: TRBD1; J gene: TRBJ1-1; clone size: -; V gene: TRBV6-6; CDR3 protein: CASSYAEGADTEAFF; CDR3 DNA: TGTGCCAGCAGTTACGCGGAGGGGGCTGACACTGAAGCTTTCTTT